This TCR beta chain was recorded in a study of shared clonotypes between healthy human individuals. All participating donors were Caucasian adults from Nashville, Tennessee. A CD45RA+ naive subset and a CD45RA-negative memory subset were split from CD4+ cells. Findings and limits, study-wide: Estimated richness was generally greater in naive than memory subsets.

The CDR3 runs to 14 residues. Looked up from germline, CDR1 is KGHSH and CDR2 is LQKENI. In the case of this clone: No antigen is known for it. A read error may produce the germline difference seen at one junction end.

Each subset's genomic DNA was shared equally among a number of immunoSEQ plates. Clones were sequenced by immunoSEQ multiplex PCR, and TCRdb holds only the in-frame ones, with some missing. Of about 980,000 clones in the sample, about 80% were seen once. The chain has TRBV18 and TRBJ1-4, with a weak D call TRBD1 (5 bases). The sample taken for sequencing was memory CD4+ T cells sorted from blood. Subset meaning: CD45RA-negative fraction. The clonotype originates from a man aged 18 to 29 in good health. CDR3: CASSPPGTGEKLFF. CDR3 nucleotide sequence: TGTGCCAGCTCGCCACCGGGGACGGGGGAAAAACTGTTTTTT.